Below are 29 T cell receptor beta chains sequenced from a single sample in a study of cytomegalovirus exposure and HLA in healthy donors. Clones were sequenced by immunoSEQ multiplex PCR, and TCRdb holds only the in-frame ones, with some missing. The sample shows some 140,000 clones, 84% of them seen only once. The sample comprised PBMCs. These receptors came from a woman aged 30 to 39 in good health and CMV-seronegative.

The J gene is TRBJ1-4, the V gene TRBV25-1; tentatively, D is TRBD1 (5 bases). Germline V CDR1 and CDR2: MGHDK, SYGVNS. V was cut by 1 base and J by 7 bases, with 13 bases left in between. There are 15 residues in the CDR3. The CDR3: CASSEFMGGAEKLFF. The CDR3 coding sequence is TGTGCCAGCAGTGAATTTATGGGAGGGGCTGAAAAACTGTTTTTT.

This sequence joins TRBV7-8 and TRBJ2-5; 15 bases fit TRBD2. The V segment lost 3 bases and the J segment 7 bases; nucleotides outside the gene matches: 9. The CDR3 is 17 residues long. Germline CDR1 and CDR2: SGHVS and FQNEAQ. The CDR3 region has the DNA TGTGCCAGCAGCTTTGGGACTAGCGGGGGGACCCGAATGACCCAGTACTTC. This translates into CASSFGTSGGTRMTQYF.

The chain is built from TRBV5-1 and TRBJ2-5; TRBD2 might be the D (5 bases). V lost 7 bases to trimming and J lost 7 bases, with 20 bases between them. This CDR3 has 14 amino acids. Germline loops: CDR1 SGHRS, CDR2 YFSETQ. The CDR3 nucleotides read TGCGCCAGCCGTGGGGAGCACGCCGGCGGGACCCAGTACTTC. Its translation is CASRGEHAGGTQYF.

This chain connects TRBV6-5 to TRBJ2-7, with TRBD1 matching over 11 bases. CDR1 is MNHEY and CDR2 is SVGAGI in the germline V gene. J gave up 7 bases and V 6 bases, and 8 bases lay outside the gene matches. The CDR3 is 14 amino acids. The CDR3: CASRKSDRGQEQYF. CDR3 nucleotide sequence: TGTGCCAGCAGAAAATCGGACAGGGGGCAAGAGCAGTACTTC.

V gene TRBV5-1 combines with J gene TRBJ1-2, with 7 bases identical to TRBD1. The trim removed 0 bases at V and 2 bases at J, leaving 4 bases unmatched. Germline V gene data show CDR1 as SGHRS and CDR2 as YFSETQ. The CDR3 totals 15 residues. The CDR3 DNA reads as TGCGCCAGCAGCTTGGGGTCAGGGGGGAACTATGGCTACACCTTC. It encodes CASSLGSGGNYGYTF.

This clone was seen just once. V usage is TRBV13 and J usage is TRBJ2-2, with 14 bases aligning to TRBD2. The CDR3 runs 19 residues. The V gene's germline CDR1 is PRHDT and CDR2 FYEKMQ (reference sequence). The ends lost 5 bases at V and 3 bases at J; junction bases unmatched: 11. CDR3 in amino acids: CASSRTSGGPSSYTGELFF. DNA for the CDR3: TGTGCCAGCAGCCGGACTAGCGGGGGGCCCTCCTCCTACACCGGGGAGCTGTTTTTT.

CDR3 DNA: TGTGCCAGCAGCTTAGATCGGACAGGGGACAACACTGAAGCTTTCTTT. Amino acids: CASSLDRTGDNTEAFF. The chain employs TRBV11-1 and TRBJ1-1, with 9 bases aligning to TRBD1. The CDR3 consists of 16 residues. The trim removed 1 base at V and 2 bases at J, leaving 5 bases unmatched. Germline V CDR1 and CDR2: SGHAT, FQDESV (reference sequence).

The genes are TRBV28 and TRBJ2-3, with D perhaps matching TRBD1 (6 bases). CDR1 MDHEN and CDR2 SYDVKM come from the germline V gene. Trimming removed 7 bases at V and 0 bases at J, with 14 bases between. The CDR3 runs to 15 residues. The CDR3 is CASIPSTGSTDTQYF. CDR3 nucleotides: TGTGCCAGCATTCCGTCCACAGGGAGCACAGATACGCAGTATTTT.

This clone showed up just a few times. V and J are TRBV7-9 and TRBJ1-2, with TRBD1 matching over 9 bases. Germline loops: CDR1 SEHNR, CDR2 FQNEAQ (reference sequence). CDR3 length equals 14 residues. V lost 5 bases and J lost 7; bases outside the gene matches: 8. The CDR3 spells CASSAGQGHGGYTF. CDR3 DNA sequence: TGTGCCAGCAGCGCGGGACAGGGTCATGGTGGCTACACCTTC.

V usage is TRBV19 and J usage is TRBJ2-1; 11 nucleotides align to TRBD1. CDR3 length: 16 residues. The V gene end was trimmed by 5 bases and the J gene end by 5 bases; junction bases not matched to a gene: 8. CDR1 LNHDA and CDR2 SQIVND come from the germline V gene (reference sequence). The CDR3 is CASSPRDRGIHNEQFF. CDR3 bases: TGTGCCAGTAGTCCACGGGACAGGGGGATCCACAATGAGCAGTTCTTC.

V and J are TRBV27 and TRBJ2-3, with 8 bases fitting TRBD2. Trimming cost V 6 bases and J 1 base; bases outside gene matches: 6. The CDR3 contains 15 residues. The V gene's germline CDR1 is MNHEY and CDR2 SMNVEV (reference sequence). The CDR3 bases are TGTGCCAGCAGCAACAGGCGGGGGGGCACAGATACGCAGTATTTT. Translated, it gives CASSNRRGGTDTQYF.

V is TRBV15 and J is TRBJ1-1; D is unclear. The V and J ends lost 2 bases and 5 bases respectively, with 12 bases between them. The CDR3 consists of 14 residues. Germline CDR1 and CDR2: LNHNV and YYDKDF (reference sequence). CDR3 in amino acids: CATSRPPRGTEAFF. CDR3 nucleotide sequence: TGTGCCACCAGCAGACCCCCAAGAGGGACTGAAGCTTTCTTT.

In regard to this clone: One base away lies a much larger clone, so this may be a sequencing read error. This rearrangement joins TRBV11-2 to TRBJ2-7; 8 nucleotides match TRBD1. Unmatched junction bases numbered 3, after V lost 5 bases and J lost 0 bases. CDR1 and CDR2 from the germline V gene are SGHAT and FQNNGV. CDR3 length: 14 amino acids. CDR3 DNA: TGTGCCAGCAGCGCCGGGACAGGCTCCTACGAGCAGTACTTC. Protein sequence: CASSAGTGSYEQYF.

The rearrangement joins TRBV6-1 to TRBJ2-2; D may be TRBD2 (6 bases). CDR3 length: 13 amino acids. With 6 bases removed from V and 9 bases from J, the gap between germline ends came to 14 bases. Germline-derived CDR1 and CDR2 are MNHNS and SASEGT. CDR3 residues: CASRGGVHRELFF. CDR3 sequence (DNA): TGTGCCAGCAGGGGCGGGGTTCACCGGGAGCTGTTTTTT.

This clone was seen only a few times. The chain carries TRBV6-1 and TRBJ2-7; TRBD1 agrees at 7 bases. The CDR3 sequence is 14 residues long. V shed 3 bases and J 6 bases; nucleotides not matched to a gene: 8. Germline V gives CDR1 MNHNS, CDR2 SASEGT. CDR3 in amino acids: CASSEMTGYAEQYF. The CDR3 DNA is TGTGCCAGCAGTGAGATGACAGGGTACGCCGAGCAGTACTTC.

J is TRBJ2-5 and V is TRBV6-5, with 9 bases matching TRBD1. The CDR3 is 14 amino acids. Germline CDR1 reads MNHEY; CDR2 reads SVGAGI. The trim removed 10 bases at V and 5 bases at J, leaving 11 bases unmatched. CDR3 sequence (DNA): TGTGCCACGAAACAGGGGGCTTCTTGGGAGACCCAGTACTTC. It specifies CATKQGASWETQYF.

The rearrangement joins TRBV6-1 to TRBJ2-1; possibly TRBD1 for D (6 bases). CDR3 length: 15 amino acids. CDR1 and CDR2 from the germline V gene are MNHNS and SASEGT. Trimming shortened V by 6 bases and J by 0 bases, and 12 bases separated the two germline ends. The CDR3: CASSRTGSSYNEQFF. In nucleotides, the CDR3 is TGTGCCAGCAGCAGAACAGGGAGCTCCTACAATGAGCAGTTCTTC.

As to this clone: This CDR3 is also generated by other DNA sequences in the sample. The CDR3 DNA sequence: TGTGCCAGCAGCCCGGGACAGGGGGCGTACGAGCAGTACTTC. Translation gives CASSPGQGAYEQYF. V and J are TRBV9 and TRBJ2-7, with 12 bases aligning to TRBD1. Germline loops: CDR1 SGDLS, CDR2 YYNGEE. This CDR3 spans 14 amino acids. After removal of 4 bases from V and 4 bases from J, the junction contained 3 bases not matched to a gene.

This chain links TRBV7-6 with TRBJ2-1; 9 bases agree with TRBD1. CDR3 size: 16 residues. The trim removed 4 bases at V and 0 bases at J, leaving 4 bases unmatched. Germline-derived CDR1 and CDR2 are SGHVS and FNYEAQ. The CDR3 region has the DNA TGTGCCAGCAGCTATGGGACAGGGAGCTCCTACAATGAGCAGTTCTTC. Translating it yields CASSYGTGSSYNEQFF. The entire variable domain, with the rest obtained from reference TRBV7-6 and TRBJ2-1, is as follows: GAGVSQSPRYKVTKRGQDVALRCDPISGHVSLYWYRQALGQGPEFLTYFNYEAQQDKSGLPNDRFSAERPEGSISTLTIQRTEQRDSAMYRCASSYGTGSSYNEQFFGPGTRLTVL.

This CDR3 reads CASSTGTVLHF. DNA of the CDR3: TGTGCCAGCAGCACAGGGACAGTCCTCCACTTT. V usage is TRBV7-8 and J usage is TRBJ1-6; the match to TRBD1 covers 7 bases. The V gene's germline CDR1 is SGHVS and CDR2 FQNEAQ. The CDR3 has 11 residues. V trimming: 5 bases; J trimming: 15 bases; junction bases outside the gene matches: 4.

The rearrangement links TRBV5-4 to TRBJ1-2, with D hard to call. Germline CDR1 is SGHNT and CDR2 is YYREEE (reference sequence). The germline V and J ends were trimmed by 3 bases and 6 bases, with 12 bases remaining between them. CDR3 length: 13 amino acids. The CDR3 DNA sequence: TGTGCCAGCAGCTCCGTTTCGAGGGATGGCTACACCTTC. Protein sequence: CASSSVSRDGYTF.

The CDR3 DNA sequence: TGTGCCAGCAGCCGTTTTACCGACTGGACAGGGGGCACTGAAGCTTTCTTT. Translating gives CASSRFTDWTGGTEAFF. This rearrangement joins TRBV14 to TRBJ1-1; 10 bases agree with TRBD1. Germline-derived CDR1 and CDR2 are SGHDN and FVKESK. The CDR3 contains 17 residues. V shed 4 bases, J shed 4 bases, and the junction held 12 bases outside the gene matches.

There are a few counts of this clone. V gene TRBV11-2 combines with J gene TRBJ1-6; 9 bases fit TRBD1. Germline V gene sequence: CDR1 SGHAT, CDR2 FQNNGV. With 4 bases clipped from V and 7 bases from J, the junction kept 8 bases outside the gene matches. The CDR3 runs 16 residues. Written as DNA, the CDR3 is TGTGCCAGCAGCTCCCGCTGGACAGGGGAAAATTCACCCCTCCACTTT. It yields the protein CASSSRWTGENSPLHF.

This clone has more than one count but fewer than ten. The genes are TRBV4-1 and TRBJ2-7; possibly TRBD2 for D (6 bases). The CDR3 loop spans 13 amino acids. Germline-derived CDR1 and CDR2 are MGHRA and YSYEKL. Trimming left V 0 bases short and J 9 bases short, with 12 bases between. The chain's CDR3 is CASSQDLGRGQYF. As DNA, the CDR3 is TGCGCCAGCAGCCAAGATCTGGGGCGGGGGCAGTACTTC.

The rearrangement links TRBV28 to TRBJ1-2; D is unclear. The CDR3 runs to 11 residues. Per the germline V gene, CDR1 is MDHEN and CDR2 is SYDVKM. Trimming left V 6 bases short and J 2 bases short, with 4 bases between. The CDR3 reads CASRANYGYTF. The DNA for the CDR3 is TGTGCCAGCAGGGCCAACTATGGCTACACCTTC.

The chain carries TRBV10-3 and TRBJ1-1; 11 bases are a match to TRBD1. The CDR3 runs to 14 residues. Germline assignment: CDR1 ENHRY and CDR2 SYGVKD. V lost 7 bases and J lost 11; bases outside the gene matches: 12. The CDR3 loop is CAITDPGQGARAFF. For the CDR3, the DNA is TGTGCCATCACCGACCCCGGACAGGGGGCGAGGGCTTTCTTT.

This clone was recorded only once. The rearrangement links TRBV18 to TRBJ2-7; 8 bases are shared with TRBD1. The junction had 9 bases not matched to a gene; V was cut back by 4 bases and J by 4 bases. This CDR3 spans 15 amino acids. The germline V gene has CDR1 KGHSH and CDR2 LQKENI. The CDR3 spells CASSLGQGLSYEQYF. CDR3 sequence (DNA): TGTGCCAGCTCACTCGGACAGGGCCTCTCGTACGAGCAGTACTTC.

V and J are TRBV27 and TRBJ1-2, with D possibly being TRBD1 (5 bases). Germline CDR1 and CDR2: MNHEY and SMNVEV (reference sequence). This CDR3 has 15 amino acids. V dropped 4 bases and J dropped 0 bases, with 12 bases sitting between them. The CDR3, as DNA: TGTGCCAGCAGTTCCCCGTCGGGGGCTAACTATGGCTACACCTTC. It translates to CASSSPSGANYGYTF.

The chain has TRBV5-6 and TRBJ1-1; tentatively, D is TRBD1 (5 bases). CDR3 size: 14 residues. Trimming stripped 0 bases from V and 1 base from J, with 7 bases between. Germline CDR1 and CDR2: SGHDT and YYEEEE. CDR3 sequence (DNA): TGTGCCAGCAGCTTGGGCGGGGGGAACACTGAAGCTTTCTTT. It translates to CASSLGGGNTEAFF. The full variable domain, completed using reference TRBV5-6 and TRBJ1-1, is DAGVTQSPTHLIKTRGQQVTLRCSPKSGHDTVSWYQQALGQGPQFIFQYYEEEERQRGNFPDRFSGHQFPNYSSELNVNALLLGDSALYLCASSLGGGNTEAFFGQGTRLTVV.